What follows are 24 T cell receptor beta chains derived from one specimen sequenced in a study of PD-L1 blockade in urothelial cancer. As to time point: pretreatment peripheral blood. The table came from immunoSEQ multiplex PCR; TCRdb's copy has only in-frame clones and leaves some out. The top ten clones hold roughly 15% of a sample with around 34,000 clones, roughly 80% of them seen once. The source was PBMCs, collected around atezolizumab (anti-PD-L1) treatment. The receptor set was obtained from a man aged 80 or over with urothelial cancer.

CDR3 sequence: CASSYSPGQITDTQYF. The CDR3 region has the DNA TGTGCCAGCAGTTACTCCCCGGGACAGATAACAGATACGCAGTATTTT. The chain combines TRBV6-6 with TRBJ2-3, with 7 bases identical to TRBD1. The CDR3 contains 16 residues. With V trimmed by 0 bases and J by 3 bases, 6 bases remained unmatched. Germline V gene lookup returns CDR1 MNHNY and CDR2 SVGAGI (reference sequence).

V usage is TRBV5-1 and J usage is TRBJ1-1; D is ambiguous. Germline V lookup: CDR1 SGHRS, CDR2 YFSETQ. The CDR3 length is 13 residues. V lost 5 bases and J lost 1, with 9 bases in between. In nucleotides, the CDR3 is TGCGCCAGCAGTCGGGTGGGGAACACTGAAGCTTTCTTT. As protein: CASSRVGNTEAFF.

The CDR3 here is CASSPAPAGTIYEQYF. The DNA of the CDR3 is TGTGCCAGCAGCCCCGCCCCAGCGGGCACGATCTACGAGCAGTACTTC. V and J are TRBV5-4 and TRBJ2-7; weak D call: TRBD2 (6 bases). CDR1 is SGHNT and CDR2 is YYREEE in the germline V gene (reference sequence). Between the trimmed V and J ends, which lost 4 bases and 3 bases, there was a span of 20 bases. The CDR3 loop spans 16 amino acids.

The rearrangement links TRBV7-2 to TRBJ2-7; no firm D call. The V end was cut by 4 bases, the J end by 3 bases, with 10 bases between. CDR1 and CDR2 (germline): SGHTA, FQGNSA. This CDR3 comprises 13 residues. CDR3 DNA sequence: TGTGCCAGCAGCTCTCCTGGCCTCTACGAGCAGTACTTC. This gives the protein CASSSPGLYEQYF. The complete variable domain, with remaining parts taken from reference TRBV7-2 and TRBJ2-7, reads GAGVSQSPSNKVTEKGKDVELRCDPISGHTALYWYRQSLGQGLEFLIYFQGNSAPDKSGLPSDRFSAERTGGSVSTLTIQRTQQEDSAVYLCASSSPGLYEQYFGPGTRLTVT.

This clone was observed a single time. The chain employs TRBV11-3 and TRBJ2-3; D possibly corresponds to TRBD2 (5 bases). Per germline, CDR1 SGHNT and CDR2 YENEEA. The CDR3 totals 15 residues. V lost 1 base to trimming and J lost 0 bases, with 8 bases between them. CDR3 loop: CASSLGLASTDTQYF. CDR3 sequence (DNA): TGTGCCAGCAGCTTAGGTCTAGCTAGCACAGATACGCAGTATTTT.

The rearrangement uses TRBV4-2 and TRBJ1-5; D uncertain. This CDR3 has 15 amino acids. The V and J ends lost 1 base and 3 bases respectively, with 10 bases between them. Germline V gene data show CDR1 as LGHNA and CDR2 as YNFKEQ. CDR3 region: CASSQVSGSNQPQHF. For the CDR3, the DNA is TGTGCCAGCAGCCAAGTTTCGGGTTCCAATCAGCCCCAGCATTTT.

The chain is built from TRBV5-6 and TRBJ2-7, with 10 bases aligning to TRBD2. V was clipped by 3 bases and J by 5 bases; unmatched bases: 11. Per the germline V gene, CDR1 is SGHDT and CDR2 is YYEEEE. CDR3 length: 16 residues. This chain's CDR3 is CASSWGPTSGNDEQYF. Written as DNA, the CDR3 is TGTGCCAGCAGCTGGGGCCCAACTAGCGGGAACGACGAGCAGTACTTC.

This chain joins TRBV10-3 and TRBJ2-1; D possibly corresponds to TRBD2 (5 bases). The CDR3 loop spans 15 amino acids. The V and J ends lost 6 bases and 1 base respectively, with 13 bases between them. From germline, CDR1 is ENHRY and CDR2 SYGVKD. The CDR3 bases are TGTGCCATCAGCTTACTAGTCTCGTCCTACAATGAGCAGTTCTTC. It encodes CAISLLVSSYNEQFF.

This clone was detected only once. The chain couples TRBV6-5 to TRBJ2-1; tentatively, D is TRBD2 (5 bases). The V gene's germline CDR1 is MNHEY and CDR2 SVGAGI. V was pared by 0 bases and J by 9 bases, with 12 bases between. The CDR3 length is 14 residues. The CDR3: CASSYSLAVFEQFF. The CDR3 nucleotides are TGTGCCAGCAGTTACTCGCTAGCAGTTTTTGAGCAGTTCTTC.

The rearrangement uses TRBV11-3 and TRBJ2-3; tentative D call: TRBD1 (5 bases). CDR1 is SGHNT and CDR2 is YENEEA in the germline V gene. V was trimmed by 1 base and J by 6 bases, leaving 8 bases between them. This CDR3 has 13 amino acids. CDR3 region: CASSLVSGDTQYF. DNA of the CDR3: TGTGCCAGCAGCTTAGTATCAGGGGATACGCAGTATTTT.

This clone is termed medium-sized. CDR3: CASSEPRLSTNTGELFF. The CDR3 coding sequence is TGTGCCAGCAGCGAGCCGCGGCTCTCCACAAACACCGGGGAGCTGTTTTTT. The rearrangement links TRBV9 to TRBJ2-2; the D is unclear. The V and J ends lost 3 bases and 2 bases respectively, with 17 bases between them. CDR1 is SGDLS and CDR2 is YYNGEE in the germline V gene. This CDR3 has 17 amino acids.

The chain is built from TRBV27 and TRBJ2-1, with 10 bases that match TRBD1. With V trimmed by 5 bases and J by 0 bases, 4 bases remained unmatched. Germline CDR1 is MNHEY and CDR2 is SMNVEV (reference sequence). The CDR3 totals 16 residues. The CDR3 bases are TGTGCCAGCAGTACGAGGGACAGGGGCTCCTACAATGAGCAGTTCTTC. Translated, it gives CASSTRDRGSYNEQFF.

This clone appeared once. The chain joins TRBV19 to TRBJ2-1; TRBD1 matches 9 bases. In germline, CDR1 is LNHDA, CDR2 SQIVND (reference sequence). The CDR3 covers 15 residues. V lost 2 bases, J lost 6 bases, and 5 bases stayed unmatched. The CDR3 DNA reads TGTGCCAGTAGTATAAGGGACAGGGACATCAATGAGCAGTTCTTC. As protein: CASSIRDRDINEQFF.

The genes are TRBV29-1 and TRBJ2-3, with a weak D call TRBD2 (6 bases). The V gene's germline CDR1 is SQVTM and CDR2 ANQGSEA. The V end lost 8 bases, the J end lost 6 bases, and 24 bases lay between the germline ends. The CDR3 runs to 15 residues. The CDR3 loop reads CSYRVLAGSGDTQYF. The CDR3 DNA follows: TGCAGCTACCGGGTTTTGGCGGGAAGCGGCGATACGCAGTATTTT.

This chain links TRBV27 with TRBJ1-5, with 7 nucleotides matching TRBD1. Per the germline V gene, CDR1 is MNHEY and CDR2 is SMNVEV (reference sequence). The CDR3 has 16 residues. V trimming: 6 bases; J trimming: 3 bases; junction bases outside the gene matches: 11. CDR3 bases: TGTGCCAGCAGGTCTTTGGGGACAGAGACCAATCAGCCCCAGCATTTT. Translation: CASRSLGTETNQPQHF.

This chain joins TRBV19 and TRBJ2-7, with 7 nucleotides matching TRBD1. Unmatched junction bases numbered 4, after V lost 3 bases and J lost 2 bases. CDR1 and CDR2 (germline): LNHDA, SQIVND (reference sequence). The CDR3 is 14 residues long. CDR3 loop: CASSMSRGTYEQYF. The CDR3 coding sequence is TGTGCCAGTAGTATGAGCAGGGGGACCTACGAGCAGTACTTC.

V gene TRBV7-2 combines with J gene TRBJ2-3; the D gene is possibly TRBD2 (6 bases). Trimming stripped 5 bases from V and 6 bases from J, with 21 bases between. CDR1 and CDR2 (germline): SGHTA, FQGNSA. The CDR3 runs to 16 residues. The CDR3 is CASSRSGTGGSDTQYF. The CDR3 DNA reads as TGTGCCAGCAGCCGCTCCGGGACTGGGGGGTCGGATACGCAGTATTTT.

The chain links TRBV11-2 to TRBJ2-1, with D hard to call. Trimming took 3 bases from V and 3 from J, leaving 6 bases between them. The CDR3 sequence is 13 residues long. Germline V lookup: CDR1 SGHAT, CDR2 FQNNGV. Here the CDR3 DNA reads TGTGCCAGCAGCTTTAGCAGCTACAATGAGCAGTTCTTC. As protein: CASSFSSYNEQFF.

This sequence joins TRBV28 and TRBJ2-7; possible D gene TRBD1, 5 bases. This CDR3 region has 15 residues. CDR1 is MDHEN, CDR2 SYDVKM, per germline. Trimming left V 6 bases short and J 0 bases short, with 15 bases between. The CDR3 reads CASSPPQGPSYEQYF. CDR3 sequence (DNA): TGTGCCAGCAGCCCACCTCAGGGTCCCTCCTACGAGCAGTACTTC.

The chain carries TRBV28 and TRBJ2-7; TRBD2 is a possible D gene (6 bases). Germline V gene lookup returns CDR1 MDHEN and CDR2 SYDVKM. V was pared by 2 bases and J by 3 bases, with 11 bases between. CDR3 size: 14 residues. Here the CDR3 DNA reads TGTGCCAGCAGTTTACCCCCCGGGGGCTACGAGCAGTACTTC. Translation gives CASSLPPGGYEQYF.

V and J are TRBV18 and TRBJ2-5; the D gene is possibly TRBD1 (5 bases). Looked up from germline, CDR1 is KGHSH and CDR2 is LQKENI. CDR3 size: 13 residues. V was clipped by 4 bases and J by 3 bases, with 9 bases between them. Written as DNA, the CDR3 is TGTGCCAGCTCACGGGGCCGAGAAGAGACCCAGTACTTC. Its translation: CASSRGREETQYF.

This clone was seen a handful of times. This chain uses TRBV5-1 with TRBJ2-5; 10 bases are shared with TRBD2. The CDR3 runs 16 residues. Germline V lookup: CDR1 SGHRS, CDR2 YFSETQ. The J segment lost 3 bases and the V segment lost 2 bases, leaving 7 bases of the junction unmatched. DNA of the CDR3: TGCGCCAGCAGCTTAACCATAGCGGGGGGCAAAGAGACCCAGTACTTC. This codes for CASSLTIAGGKETQYF.

The CDR3 reads CASSLGPGAGGGETQYF. The CDR3 DNA reads TGTGCCAGCAGCTTGGGACCCGGGGCGGGAGGAGGGGAGACCCAGTACTTC. V is TRBV5-4 and J is TRBJ2-5; TRBD2 matches at 8 bases. This CDR3 is 17 amino acids long. Losses at the gene ends were 0 bases for V and 5 bases for J; bases not matched to a gene: 12. CDR1 and CDR2 (germline): SGHNT, YYREEE (reference sequence).

The V and J genes are TRBV7-2 and TRBJ1-5, with D unclear. Germline V gene data show CDR1 as SGHTA and CDR2 as FQGNSA. V was pared by 1 base and J by 4 bases, with 11 bases between. The CDR3 is 15 residues long. CDR3 region: CASSLVGGNNQPQHF. In DNA, the CDR3 is TGTGCCAGCAGCTTAGTGGGCGGGAATAATCAGCCCCAGCATTTT.